A single sample gave rise to the 5 T cell receptor beta chains below, sequenced in a study of blood T cell repertoires in COVID-19. Libraries were prepared by immunoSEQ multiplex PCR; TCRdb keeps only in-frame clonotypes and omits some of them. The sample lists about 350,000 clones; about 87% were seen once. The sequenced sample consisted of peripheral blood. Source of these receptors: a woman in her forties or fifties with COVID-19, enrolled during active disease.

J is TRBJ2-3 and V is TRBV5-1; 8 bases agree with TRBD2. In germline, CDR1 is SGHRS, CDR2 YFSETQ. V trimming: 0 bases; J trimming: 5 bases; junction bases outside the gene matches: 8. The CDR3 has 16 amino acids. CDR3 loop: CASSLDSGGPKDTQYF. The DNA for the CDR3 is TGCGCCAGCAGCTTGGACTCGGGAGGGCCTAAAGATACGCAGTATTTT.

This clone has just a few counts. The chain combines TRBV6-2 or TRBV6-3 with TRBJ2-7, with TRBD1 matching 9 bases. The CDR3 sequence is 13 residues long. V shed 4 bases, J shed 2 bases, and the junction held 0 bases outside the gene matches. The V gene's germline CDR1 is MNHEY and CDR2 SVGEGT. The DNA of the CDR3 is TGTGCCAGCAGTTGGGACAGGGCCTACGAGCAGTACTTC. Its protein is CASSWDRAYEQYF.

The V gene is TRBV19, the J gene TRBJ1-2; TRBD1 matches 7 bases. V was pared by 7 bases and J by 4 bases, with 6 bases of the junction left unmatched. Looked up from germline, CDR1 is LNHDA and CDR2 is SQIVND (reference sequence). This CDR3 is built from 13 residues. Written as DNA, the CDR3 is TGTGCCAGTATGGAGCGACAGGGCTATGGCTACACCTTC. It is translated as CASMERQGYGYTF.

This chain links TRBV25-1 with TRBJ2-7; the match to TRBD1 covers 7 bases. Germline lookup yields CDR1 MGHDK and CDR2 SYGVNS. J lost 3 bases, V lost 3 bases, and 8 bases had no gene match. The CDR3 extends over 15 amino acids. CDR3 region: CASSDKVTGDYEQYF. DNA for the CDR3: TGTGCCAGCAGTGACAAGGTCACAGGGGACTACGAGCAGTACTTC.

CDR3: CASSQRGGNIQYF. Here the CDR3 DNA reads TGTGCCAGCAGCCAGAGAGGGGGAAACATTCAGTACTTC. The V gene is TRBV3-1 (or the pseudogene TRBV3-2), the J gene TRBJ2-4, with a tentative D call TRBD1 (6 bases). Between the trimmed V and J ends, which lost 3 bases and 6 bases, there was a span of 9 bases. CDR1 and CDR2 (germline): LGHDT, YNNKEL (reference sequence). The CDR3 covers 13 residues.